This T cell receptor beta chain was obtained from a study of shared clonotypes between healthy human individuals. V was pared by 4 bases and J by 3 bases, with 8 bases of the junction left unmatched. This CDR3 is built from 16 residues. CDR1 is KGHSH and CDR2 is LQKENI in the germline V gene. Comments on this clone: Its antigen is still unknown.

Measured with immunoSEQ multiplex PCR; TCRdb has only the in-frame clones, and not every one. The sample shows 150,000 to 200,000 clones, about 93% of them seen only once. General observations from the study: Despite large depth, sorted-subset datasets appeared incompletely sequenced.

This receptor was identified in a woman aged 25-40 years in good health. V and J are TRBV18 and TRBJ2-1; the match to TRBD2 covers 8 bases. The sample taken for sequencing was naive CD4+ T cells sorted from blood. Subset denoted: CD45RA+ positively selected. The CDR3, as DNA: TGTGCCAGCTCACGACTAGGCGCGGGAGGCTACAATGAGCAGTTCTTC. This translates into CASSRLGAGGYNEQFF.